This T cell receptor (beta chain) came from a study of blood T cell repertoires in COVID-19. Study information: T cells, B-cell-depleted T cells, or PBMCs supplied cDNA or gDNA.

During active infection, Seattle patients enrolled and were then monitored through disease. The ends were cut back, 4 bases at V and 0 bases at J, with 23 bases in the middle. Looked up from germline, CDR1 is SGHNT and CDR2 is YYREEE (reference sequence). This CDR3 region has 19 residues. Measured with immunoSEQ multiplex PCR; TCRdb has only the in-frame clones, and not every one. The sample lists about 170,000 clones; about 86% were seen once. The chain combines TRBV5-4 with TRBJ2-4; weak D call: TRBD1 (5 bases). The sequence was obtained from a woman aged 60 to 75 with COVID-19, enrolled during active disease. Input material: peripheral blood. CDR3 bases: TGTGCCAGCAGCGCCGACGTTGTTGGGGCCGGATTAGCCAAAAACATTCAGTACTTC. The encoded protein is CASSADVVGAGLAKNIQYF.